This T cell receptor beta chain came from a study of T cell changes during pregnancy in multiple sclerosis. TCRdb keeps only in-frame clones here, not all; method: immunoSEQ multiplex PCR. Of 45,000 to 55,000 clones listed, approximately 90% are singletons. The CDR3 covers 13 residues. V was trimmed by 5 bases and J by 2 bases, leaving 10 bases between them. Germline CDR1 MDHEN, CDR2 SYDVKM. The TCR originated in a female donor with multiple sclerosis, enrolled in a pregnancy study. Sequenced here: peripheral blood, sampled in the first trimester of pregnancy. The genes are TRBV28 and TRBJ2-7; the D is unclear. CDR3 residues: CASSRSTTYEQYF. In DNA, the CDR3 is TGTGCCAGCAGTAGGAGTACTACCTACGAGCAGTACTTC.